A single sample is the source of the 23 T cell receptor beta chains below, sequenced in a study of siplizumab effects on memory and regulatory T cells. Only in-frame clones appear in the TCRdb table, and some are missing; sequencing was by immunoSEQ multiplex PCR. Of some 52,000 clones listed, under 98% are singletons. Sequencing input: naive CD4+ T cells sorted from blood. The receptor source for this set is a human donor in good health.

V gene TRBV19 combines with J gene TRBJ2-7; perhaps TRBD1 as D (5 bases). The CDR3 runs to 15 residues. Germline values: CDR1 LNHDA, CDR2 SQIVND (reference sequence). Trimming shortened V by 1 base and J by 2 bases, and 12 bases separated the two germline ends. CDR3 nucleotides: TGTGCCAGTAGTATAGCTAGGACATCTACCTACGAGCAGTACTTC. Translating gives CASSIARTSTYEQYF. The complete variable domain, with remaining parts taken from reference TRBV19 and TRBJ2-7, reads DGGITQSPKYLFRKEGQNVTLSCEQNLNHDAMYWYRQDPGQGLRLIYYSQIVNDFQKGDIAEGYSVSREKKESFPLTVTSAQKNPTAFYLCASSIARTSTYEQYFGPGTRLTVT.

A single count supports this clone. The chain links TRBV7-2 to TRBJ2-6, with 9 nucleotides matching TRBD1. This CDR3 spans 18 amino acids. V trimming: 2 bases; J trimming: 2 bases; junction bases outside the gene matches: 7. Germline assignment: CDR1 SGHTA and CDR2 FQGNSA. The chain's CDR3 is CASSLWGTGSAGANVLTF. The CDR3 DNA sequence: TGTGCCAGCAGCTTATGGGGGACAGGGTCAGCTGGGGCCAACGTCCTGACTTTC. Supplemented by reference TRBV7-2 and TRBJ2-6, the full variable domain reads GAGVSQSPSNKVTEKGKDVELRCDPISGHTALYWYRQSLGQGLEFLIYFQGNSAPDKSGLPSDRFSAERTGGSVSTLTIQRTQQEDSAVYLCASSLWGTGSAGANVLTFGAGSRLTVL.

The V call is TRBV11-2, the J call TRBJ2-5; tentative D call: TRBD2 (6 bases). V dropped 5 bases and J dropped 2 bases, with 9 bases sitting between them. Germline CDR1 reads SGHAT; CDR2 reads FQNNGV. The CDR3 consists of 13 residues. The chain's CDR3 is CASSAGLQETQYF. CDR3 coding DNA: TGTGCCAGCAGCGCGGGACTGCAAGAGACCCAGTACTTC.

The chain is built from TRBV7-3 and TRBJ2-3; possible D gene TRBD2, 6 bases. Germline V gives CDR1 SGHTA, CDR2 FQGTGA. V gave up 4 bases and J gave up 6 bases, with 14 bases separating them. This CDR3 spans 14 amino acids. The CDR3 DNA reads TGTGCCAGCAGCTCGGGACTTCCGGCGGATACGCAGTATTTT. Amino acids: CASSSGLPADTQYF. Complete variable domain (other parts from reference TRBV7-3 and TRBJ2-3): GAGVSQTPSNKVTEKGKYVELRCDPISGHTALYWYRQSLGQGPEFLIYFQGTGAADDSGLPNDRFFAVRPEGSVSTLKIQRTERGDSAVYLCASSSGLPADTQYFGPGTRLTVL.

The chain uses TRBV18 and TRBJ2-5; 9 bases fit TRBD2. The CDR3 sequence is 16 residues long. In germline, CDR1 is KGHSH, CDR2 LQKENI. V trimming: 1 base; J trimming: 5 bases; junction bases outside the gene matches: 8. The CDR3 sequence is CASSPLAGGPVETQYF. The DNA of the CDR3 is TGTGCCAGCTCACCACTTGCGGGAGGGCCCGTGGAGACCCAGTACTTC. Looking up the rest from reference TRBV18 and TRBJ2-5 gives the full variable domain: NAGVMQNPRHLVRRRGQEARLRCSPMKGHSHVYWYRQLPEEGLKFMVYLQKENIIDESGMPKERFSAEFPKEGPSILRIQQVVRGDSAAYFCASSPLAGGPVETQYFGPGTRLLVL.

CDR3 in DNA: TGTGCCAGCAGTCCTGGGGGGAGGAACACTGAAGCTTTCTTT. It encodes CASSPGGRNTEAFF. The chain couples TRBV27 to TRBJ1-1; D perhaps matches TRBD1 (5 bases). V was pared by 5 bases and J by 1 base, with 11 bases between. The CDR3 has 14 amino acids. CDR1 is MNHEY and CDR2 is SMNVEV in the germline V gene (reference sequence).

The CDR3 DNA sequence: TGTGCCTGGAGGAGGACAGGGGTAAGGAATGGCTACACCTTC. Its translation: CAWRRTGVRNGYTF. The chain recombines TRBV30 with TRBJ1-2; 9 positions match TRBD1. Germline V gene lookup returns CDR1 GTSNPN and CDR2 SVGIG (reference sequence). There are 14 residues in the CDR3. J lost 6 bases, V lost 3 bases, and 8 bases had no gene match.

The J gene is TRBJ2-5, the V gene TRBV11-1; TRBD1 aligns across 8 bases. CDR3 size: 14 residues. With V trimmed by 5 bases and J by 5 bases, 7 bases remained unmatched. Germline V gene lookup returns CDR1 SGHAT and CDR2 FQDESV (reference sequence). CDR3 region: CASSIQGASETQYF. CDR3 in DNA: TGTGCCAGCAGCATTCAGGGGGCTTCGGAGACCCAGTACTTC.

The chain recombines TRBV7-2 with TRBJ1-5; D unclear. CDR1 and CDR2 (germline): SGHTA, FQGNSA. Deletions cut 1 base from V and 3 bases from J, with 7 bases between. This CDR3 region has 14 residues. CDR3 DNA: TGTGCCAGCAGCTTAGGGCAGCACAATCAGCCCCAGCATTTT. Translated, it gives CASSLGQHNQPQHF.

This rearrangement joins TRBV5-5 to TRBJ1-1; D ambiguous. Deletions cut 4 bases from V and 1 base from J, with 8 bases between. The CDR3 is made up of 13 amino acids. The V gene's germline CDR1 is SGHKS and CDR2 YYEKEE (reference sequence). The CDR3 DNA is TGTGCCAGCAGCCTCAATAAGAACACTGAAGCTTTCTTT. It specifies CASSLNKNTEAFF.

The rearrangement links TRBV7-9 to TRBJ2-7; the D is unclear. The CDR3 sequence is 12 residues long. Germline lookup yields CDR1 SEHNR and CDR2 FQNEAQ (reference sequence). The V end was cut by 5 bases, the J end by 2 bases, with 7 bases between. The CDR3 region has the DNA TGTGCCAGCAGCCTGACCCCCTACGAGCAGTACTTC. This sequence encodes CASSLTPYEQYF. Full variable domain (rest looked up from reference TRBV7-9 and TRBJ2-7): DTGVSQNPRHKITKRGQNVTFRCDPISEHNRLYWYRQTLGQGPEFLTYFQNEAQLEKSRLLSDRFSAERPKGSFSTLEIQRTEQGDSAMYLCASSLTPYEQYFGPGTRLTVT.

The chain joins TRBV21-1 to TRBJ2-7; the table's TRBD2 call for D was not verified on the DNA. TRBV21-1 is tagged as a pseudogene. The CDR3 has 19 amino acids. The CDR3 DNA sequence: TGTGCCAGCAGCAAAGCACCACTAGCGGACCCAGTCCCAGAGGACGAGCAGTACTTC. As protein: CASSKAPLADPVPEDEQYF.

The J gene is TRBJ2-3, the V gene TRBV11-3, with D possibly called TRBD1 or TRBD2 (5 bases each). Looked up from germline, CDR1 is SGHNT and CDR2 is YENEEA. The ends were cut back, 2 bases at V and 0 bases at J, with 12 bases in the middle. The CDR3 runs to 16 residues. The CDR3 loop is CASSLTWDQSTDTQYF. CDR3 DNA: TGTGCCAGCAGCTTAACGTGGGACCAGAGCACAGATACGCAGTATTTT.

V usage is TRBV30 and J usage is TRBJ1-4; D possibly corresponds to TRBD1 (6 bases). Germline V CDR1 and CDR2: GTSNPN, SVGIG (reference sequence). V lost 1 base and J lost 7, with 13 bases in between. The CDR3 contains 14 residues. In DNA form, the CDR3 reads TGTGCCTGGAGTGGAGGGCAGGGGACTGAAAAACTGTTTTTT. It codes for CAWSGGQGTEKLFF.

The chain links TRBV6-5 to TRBJ2-4, with 11 bases lining up with TRBD1. The CDR3 spans 15 residues. CDR1 and CDR2 from the germline V gene are MNHEY and SVGAGI. Trimming took 5 bases from V and 1 from J; bases not matched to a gene: 1. CDR3 bases: TGTGCCAGCAGTCGGGACAGGGGGGCCAAAAACATTCAGTACTTC. Protein product: CASSRDRGAKNIQYF.

The chain couples TRBV5-1 to TRBJ1-5, with 7 positions matching TRBD1. The length of the CDR3 is 17 residues. Germline trimming cut 0 bases from V and 6 bases from J; bases unmatched to any gene: 12. Germline-derived CDR1 and CDR2 are SGHRS and YFSETQ. Here the CDR3 DNA reads TGCGCCAGCAGCTTGGATCCCCAGACAGGGAGAGGTCAGCCCCAGCATTTT. This encodes CASSLDPQTGRGQPQHF.

This chain links TRBV6-1 with TRBJ1-5; D ambiguous. CDR1 is MNHNS and CDR2 is SASEGT in the germline V gene. V was pared by 1 base and J by 9 bases, with 7 bases between. The CDR3 covers 12 residues. The CDR3 sequence is CASSEVGLPQHF. As DNA, the CDR3 is TGTGCCAGCAGTGAAGTCGGGCTGCCCCAGCATTTT.

The rearrangement links TRBV6-4 to TRBJ2-3; perhaps TRBD1 as D (6 bases). The CDR3 is 14 residues long. V lost 4 bases, J lost 4 bases, and 12 bases lay in between. CDR1 and CDR2 (germline): MRHNA, SNTAGT. CDR3 sequence (DNA): TGTGCCAGCAGTGCACAGGGATTCTCAGATACGCAGTATTTT. Amino acids: CASSAQGFSDTQYF.

V is TRBV29-1 and J is TRBJ1-1; D is uncertain. CDR3 length: 13 amino acids. Germline-derived CDR1 and CDR2 are SQVTM and ANQGSEA. V lost 7 bases to trimming and J lost 1 base, with 13 bases between them. The CDR3 DNA is TGCAGCGCAAAAAGGTGGGAGAACACTGAAGCTTTCTTT. Amino acid sequence: CSAKRWENTEAFF.

The genes are TRBV2 and TRBJ1-1; 9 positions agree with TRBD1. The CDR3 runs to 13 residues. Germline assignment: CDR1 SNHLY and CDR2 FYNNEI. V lost 6 bases, J lost 6 bases, and 5 bases stayed unmatched. CDR3 in DNA: TGTGCCAGCAGAAGGACAGGGGCGGCTGAAGCTTTCTTT. Its translation is CASRRTGAAEAFF. Full variable domain (outside the CDR3, taken from reference TRBV2 and TRBJ1-1): EPEVTQTPSHQVTQMGQEVILRCVPISNHLYFYWYRQILGQKVEFLVSFYNNEISEKSEIFDDQFSVERPDGSNFTLKIRSTKLEDSAMYFCASRRTGAAEAFFGQGTRLTVV.

This clone was seen once. V gene TRBV7-9 combines with J gene TRBJ1-1, with D hard to call. The germline V and J ends were trimmed by 7 bases and 1 base, with 13 bases remaining between them. This CDR3 has 14 residues. The germline gives CDR1 SEHNR, CDR2 FQNEAQ (reference sequence). CDR3 nucleotide sequence: TGTGCCAGCACCCACGGGCAGTCGAACACTGAAGCTTTCTTT. The encoded protein is CASTHGQSNTEAFF. The entire variable domain, with the rest obtained from reference TRBV7-9 and TRBJ1-1, is as follows: DTGVSQNPRHKITKRGQNVTFRCDPISEHNRLYWYRQTLGQGPEFLTYFQNEAQLEKSRLLSDRFSAERPKGSFSTLEIQRTEQGDSAMYLCASTHGQSNTEAFFGQGTRLTVV.

This chain joins TRBV6-5 and TRBJ1-3, with 7 bases that match TRBD1. Trimming took 6 bases from V and 0 from J; bases not matched to a gene: 5. CDR3 length: 15 amino acids. Germline CDR1 reads MNHEY; CDR2 reads SVGAGI. CDR3 sequence reads: CASRNRGSSGNTIYF. The CDR3 DNA reads TGTGCCAGCAGAAACAGGGGAAGCTCTGGAAACACCATATATTTT.

V is TRBV6-1 and J is TRBJ1-5, with 7 positions matching TRBD1. With 10 bases clipped from V and 2 bases from J, the junction kept 8 bases outside the gene matches. The germline V gene encodes CDR1 MNHNS and CDR2 SASEGT. The CDR3 runs to 14 residues. The CDR3 protein is CATKTTGGNQPQHF. CDR3 nucleotides: TGTGCCACCAAAACCACAGGGGGCAATCAGCCCCAGCATTTT.